The rows below give T cell receptor beta chains drawn from one sample of a study of T-cell memory formation after mild COVID-19. MiXCR was run by TCRdb on the 5' RACE reads, yielding one entry per CDR3 protein. Here the sample spans around 180,000 distinct CDR3 sequences, 18% being singletons. The specimen sequenced was PBMCs or a T cell subset sorted from them (not recorded which). These receptors all come from a man aged 18 to 29 who had mild COVID-19 (a few samples of this study predate the infection). Cell type and time point are not known. Each CDR3 is given with its conserved first and last residue. Each record gives: J gene, V gene, D gene, clone size, CDR3 DNA, CDR3 protein. The D gene is left open where the match is weak. Size is stated for part of the rows, as once, few or many counts, or as a class when the clone is expanded.

>TRBJ1-1|TRBV12-3/TRBV12-4|TRBD1|few
TGTGCCAGCAAAACCGGGACAGGGTTTTCCACTGAAGCTTTCTTT
CASKTGTGFSTEAFF
>TRBJ2-2|TRBV7-2|TRBD2|-
TGTGCCAGCAGCTTCCCCCGACTAGCGGGGGACACCGGGGAGCTGTTTTTT
CASSFPRLAGDTGELFF
>TRBJ1-1|TRBV7-3|-|few
TGTGCCAGCAGCTTATGGGCAGGGACCACTGAAGCTTTCTTT
CASSLWAGTTEAFF
>TRBJ2-3|TRBV20-1|-|-
TGCAGTGCTGCATTTACAGCATCGGATACGCAGTATTTT
CSAAFTASDTQYF
>TRBJ2-3|TRBV2|-|few
TGTGCCAGCAAGGGAGTCAGGGCCGGGACAGATACGCAGTATTTT
CASKGVRAGTDTQYF
>TRBJ2-5|TRBV5-1|-|many
TGCGCCAGCAGAATGGCTTATCTAACAGAGACCCAGTACTTC
CASRMAYLTETQYF
>TRBJ1-3|TRBV30|-|-
TGTGCCTGGAGTCGCCATGGACCCTCTGGAAACACCATATATTTT
CAWSRHGPSGNTIYF
>TRBJ2-1|TRBV7-2|TRBD2|-
TGTGCCAGCAGCTACAGGACTAGCGGGGTGAATGAGCAGTTCTTC
CASSYRTSGVNEQFF
>TRBJ2-1|TRBV20-1|-|few
TGCAGTGCTAGCCACGGACCCATAGGGTACAATGAGCAGTTCTTC
CSASHGPIGYNEQFF
>TRBJ1-2|TRBV2|-|-
TGTGCCAGTGTCGCGGACAGTCCGCAGACCTTC
CASVADSPQTF
>TRBJ2-5|TRBV7-2|-|few
TGTGCCAGCAGCTTACCGTGGGCAGGACAAGAGACCCAGTACTTC
CASSLPWAGQETQYF
>TRBJ1-2|TRBV6-6|TRBD1|-
TGTGCCAGCGAACGCCGGGACAGGGCTTTTAACTATGGCTACACCTTC
CASERRDRAFNYGYTF
>TRBJ2-5|TRBV5-8|TRBD2|few
TGTGCCAGCCGTTGGGAGGGTACAGAGACCCAGTACTTC
CASRWEGTETQYF
>TRBJ2-1|TRBV6-4|TRBD2|many
TGTGCCAGCAGTGACGAGGCGGGGGGGCTTGAGCAGTTCTTC
CASSDEAGGLEQFF
>TRBJ1-1|TRBV7-2|TRBD1|-
TGTGCCAGCAGCCCGACAGGGGTAGCCACTGAAGCTTTCTTT
CASSPTGVATEAFF
>TRBJ2-7|TRBV12-3/TRBV12-4|-|few
TGTGCCAGCAGCCCCGCCAGGGTTAGCTCCTACGAGCAGTACTTC
CASSPARVSSYEQYF
>TRBJ2-3|TRBV5-4|TRBD2|few
TGTGCCAGCAGCTCCGGGGTAGCGGGGGGGCGAAAAGATACGCAGTATTTT
CASSSGVAGGRKDTQYF
>TRBJ1-1|TRBV6-5|TRBD1|many
TGTGCCAGCAGTTACCGGACAGGGGGCGGCACTGAAGCTTTCTTT
CASSYRTGGGTEAFF
>TRBJ2-2|TRBV5-1|TRBD2|few
TGCGCCAGCAGCTCGCTGGCGGGGGACCTCACCGGGGAGCTGTTTTTT
CASSSLAGDLTGELFF
>TRBJ1-4|TRBV6-5|-|-
TGTGCCAGCAGCAGACAGGCGGACCAAAATGAAAAACTGTTTTTT
CASSRQADQNEKLFF
>TRBJ2-2|TRBV5-1|-|-
TGCGCCAGCAGCTTGACAACCAGCATCACCGGGGAGCTGTTTTTT
CASSLTTSITGELFF
>TRBJ2-6|TRBV5-1|-|-
TGCGCCAGCACCACCGCCGGCGGGGCTGCCGGGGCCAACGTCCTGACTTTC
CASTTAGGAAGANVLTF
>TRBJ2-2|TRBV12-3/TRBV12-4|-|-
TGTGCCAGCACCCTTGCCAGGGACGCGAACACCGGGGAGCTGTTTTTT
CASTLARDANTGELFF
>TRBJ2-3|TRBV11-2|-|-
TGTGCCAGCAGCCCAGGGATTTCGGATACGCAGTATTTT
CASSPGISDTQYF
>TRBJ1-2|TRBV5-1|-|-
TGCGCCAGCAGGGTGCAGGCCGATGGAGGCTACACCTTC
CASRVQADGGYTF
>TRBJ2-2|TRBV7-9|-|-
TGTGCCAGCAGCTTAGTTGTGACTTCCCGCACCGGGGAGCTGTTTTTT
CASSLVVTSRTGELFF
>TRBJ2-7|TRBV5-1|TRBD1|-
TGCGCCAGCAGCTTGAATTACGGCAGGGGGTACGAGCAGTACTTC
CASSLNYGRGYEQYF
>TRBJ2-3|TRBV7-9|TRBD1|few
TGTGCCAGCAGCTCAACGACAGGGCCCGCTCGGGATACGCAGTATTTT
CASSSTTGPARDTQYF
>TRBJ1-2|TRBV7-9|-|-
TGTGCCAGCAGCTTCGACAGTGTGTATGGCTACACCTTC
CASSFDSVYGYTF
>TRBJ1-1|TRBV4-3|-|-
TGCGCCAGCAGCCAAGACTGGGTCACTGAAGCTTTCTTT
CASSQDWVTEAFF
>TRBJ2-4|TRBV4-3|-|-
TGCGCCAGCAGCCAAGAGTCGCCCAAGGCCAAAAACATTCAGTACTTC
CASSQESPKAKNIQYF
>TRBJ1-2|TRBV6-5|TRBD1|few
TGTGCCAGCAGTAAACGGACAGGGGGCCTAGGCTACACCTTC
CASSKRTGGLGYTF
>TRBJ1-1|TRBV20-1|-|-
TGCAGTGCTAGGGGGGGGGGCACTGAAGCTTTCTTT
CSARGGGTEAFF
>TRBJ1-1|TRBV12-3/TRBV12-4|TRBD1|few
TGTGCCAGCAAACTGGACAGGGGGCGTACTGAAGCTTTCTTT
CASKLDRGRTEAFF
>TRBJ2-3|TRBV2|TRBD2|few
TGTGCCAGCAGTGAAGGAGCTAGCGGGTACACAGATACGCAGTATTTT
CASSEGASGYTDTQYF
>TRBJ1-2|TRBV27|-|many
TGTGCCAGCAGTTCCAACCAGGACTACTATGGCTACACCTTC
CASSSNQDYYGYTF
>TRBJ2-7|TRBV6-5|TRBD1|-
TGTGCCAGCAGTTACGGACAGGGGCTCTACGAGCAGTACTTC
CASSYGQGLYEQYF
>TRBJ1-6|TRBV7-2|TRBD1|-
TGTGCCAGCAGCAGACAAGGGACAGGCAATTCACCCCTCCACTTT
CASSRQGTGNSPLHF
>TRBJ2-5|TRBV12-5|-|-
TGTGCTAGTGGTTTGCGGGGCCGCGGGGAAGAGACCCAGTACTTC
CASGLRGRGEETQYF
>TRBJ1-2|TRBV7-9|-|many
TGTGCCAGCAGCCAAAACCTCAGGGGTATCTATGGCTACACCTTC
CASSQNLRGIYGYTF
>TRBJ1-5|TRBV15|TRBD1|few
TGTGCCACCAGCGGGATGACAGGGGTTGGCAATCAGCCCCAGCATTTT
CATSGMTGVGNQPQHF
>TRBJ1-1|TRBV10-3|-|-
TGTGCCATCAGTGAGAACTGGACCAACGAGGCTTTCTTT
CAISENWTNEAFF
>TRBJ1-6|TRBV6-5|-|-
TGTGCCAGCACCAGGGGCCAGGCCTCCTATAATTCACCCCTCCACTTT
CASTRGQASYNSPLHF
>TRBJ1-5|TRBV6-5|-|many
TGTGCCAGCAGTTACTCGCGGCAAAGCAATCAGCCCCAGCATTTT
CASSYSRQSNQPQHF
>TRBJ2-4|TRBV4-1|-|-
TGCGCCAGCAGCCAAGATGGAGTTGCCAAAAACATTCAGTACTTC
CASSQDGVAKNIQYF
>TRBJ2-5|TRBV7-2|-|-
TGTGCCAGCAGCATTTTCCCAGGGTGGTACCAAGAGACCCAGTACTTC
CASSIFPGWYQETQYF
>TRBJ2-3|TRBV27|-|-
TGTGCCAGCAGTTTATCAGAGTTCGATACGCAGTATTTT
CASSLSEFDTQYF
>TRBJ2-1|TRBV5-8|TRBD2|-
TGTGCCAGCAGATTACTAGCGGGGGGTTACAATGAGCAGTTCTTC
CASRLLAGGYNEQFF
>TRBJ2-3|TRBV12-3/TRBV12-4|-|-
TGTGCCAGCAGTTTCGGAGGGGGTACGCAGTATTTT
CASSFGGGTQYF
>TRBJ2-2|TRBV7-2|TRBD2|-
TGTGCCAGCAGCATGCGGGGGGGGGCCCACGGGGAGCTGTTTTTT
CASSMRGGAHGELFF
>TRBJ1-2|TRBV5-1|-|-
TGCGCCAGCAGCTTGAAGACAAACTATGGCTACACCTTC
CASSLKTNYGYTF
>TRBJ2-3|TRBV5-1|TRBD1|-
TGCGCCAGCAGCTCAAGGACAGGGGGCGAAGATACGCAGTATTTT
CASSSRTGGEDTQYF
>TRBJ1-2|TRBV7-8|TRBD1|-
TGTGCCAGCAGGGTCTGGGACAGCAACTATGGCTACACCTTC
CASRVWDSNYGYTF
>TRBJ2-5|TRBV7-9|-|-
TGTGCCAGCAGCTTACGCCTCGGTGCCGAGACCCAGTACTTC
CASSLRLGAETQYF
>TRBJ1-1|TRBV25-1|-|few
TGTGCCAGCAGTGGGAACACTGAAGCTTTCTTT
CASSGNTEAFF
>TRBJ1-6|TRBV6-1|TRBD1|few
TGTGCCAACGAACCCTTACAGGGGGCCACACCCCTCCACTTT
CANEPLQGATPLHF
>TRBJ1-5|TRBV20-1|TRBD1|few
TGCAGTGCTTGGGGACAGGGACATCAGCCCCAGCATTTT
CSAWGQGHQPQHF
>TRBJ2-1|TRBV7-9|-|many
TGTGCCAGCAGCCTAATAGCCAATGAGCAGTTCTTC
CASSLIANEQFF
>TRBJ2-3|TRBV20-1|TRBD2|many
TGCAGTGCTGACGGAGCGGGGGGCACAGATACGCAGTATTTT
CSADGAGGTDTQYF
>TRBJ2-3|TRBV5-6|-|many
TGTGCCAGCAGCTCCGGGGGTACGCAGTATTTT
CASSSGGTQYF